This entry is about one T cell receptor (beta chain). Its antigen is not known. This sample was taken from a study of T cell responses to AZD1222 COVID-19 vaccine. Overall study results and limits: None of the repertoires were sampled until the peak T cell response had passed. Along spike, vaccine-associated CD4 TCRs were found throughout, with dominance at 160-218 and 743-854.

The method was immunoSEQ multiplex PCR; TCRdb's version includes in-frame clones alone and lacks a portion of them. The table lists 150,000 to 200,000 clones, about 90% of them singletons. Trimming stripped 3 bases from V and 4 bases from J, with 10 bases between. The CDR3 has 13 amino acids. Per germline, CDR1 SGDLS and CDR2 YYNGEE. The TCR was taken from an adult who received the AZD1222 COVID-19 vaccine. This chain connects TRBV9 to TRBJ1-2; no clear D gene. This sample comprised peripheral blood, obtained 28 days after the second AZD1222 dose. Written as DNA, the CDR3 is TGTGCCAGCAGCGCCACCTGGGGCTATGGCTACACCTTC. It encodes CASSATWGYGYTF.